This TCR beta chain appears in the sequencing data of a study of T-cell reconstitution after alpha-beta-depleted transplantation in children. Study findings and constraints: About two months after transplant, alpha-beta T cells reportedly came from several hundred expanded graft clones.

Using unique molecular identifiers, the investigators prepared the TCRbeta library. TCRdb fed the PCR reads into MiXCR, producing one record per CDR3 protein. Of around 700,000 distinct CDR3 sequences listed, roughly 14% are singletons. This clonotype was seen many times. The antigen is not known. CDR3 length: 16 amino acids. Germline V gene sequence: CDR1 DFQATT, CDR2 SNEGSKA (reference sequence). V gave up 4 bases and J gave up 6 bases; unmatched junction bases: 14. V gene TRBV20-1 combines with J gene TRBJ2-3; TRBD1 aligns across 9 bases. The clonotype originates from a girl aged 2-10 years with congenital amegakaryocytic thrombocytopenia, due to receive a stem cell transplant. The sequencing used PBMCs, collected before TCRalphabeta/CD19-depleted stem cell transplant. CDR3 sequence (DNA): TGCAGTGCTACCCCCGCGGGACAGGGCGCGCGGGATACGCAGTATTTT. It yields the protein CSATPAGQGARDTQYF.